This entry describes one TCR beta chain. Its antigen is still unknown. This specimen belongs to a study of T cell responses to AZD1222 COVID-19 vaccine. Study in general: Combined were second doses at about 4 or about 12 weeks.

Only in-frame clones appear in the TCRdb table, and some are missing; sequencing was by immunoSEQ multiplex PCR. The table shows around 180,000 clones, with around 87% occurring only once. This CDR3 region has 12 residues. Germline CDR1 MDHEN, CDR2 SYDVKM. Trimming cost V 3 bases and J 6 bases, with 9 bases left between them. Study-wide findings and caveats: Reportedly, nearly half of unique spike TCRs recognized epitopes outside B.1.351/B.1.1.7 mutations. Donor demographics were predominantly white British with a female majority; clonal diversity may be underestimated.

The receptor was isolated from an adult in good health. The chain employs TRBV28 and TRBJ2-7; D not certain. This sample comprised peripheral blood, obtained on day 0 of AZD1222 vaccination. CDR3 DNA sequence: TGTGCCAGCAGTTTTTCAGGTTTCGAGCAGTACTTC. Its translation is CASSFSGFEQYF.